This T cell receptor (beta chain) appears in the sequencing data of a study of Ad26.COV2.S vaccination and SARS-CoV-2 variants. The wider study: The vaccine Ad26.COV2.S was put into the muscle once, or twice with 56 days between.

The sample's treatment: around 19 received Ad26.COV2.S at low or high dose, single or two shots; about 5 received placebo; per-sample allocation not given. Specimens were obtained on day 63 following the first vaccine or placebo injection. Germline CDR1 and CDR2: SNHLY and FYNNEI. V gave up 6 bases and J gave up 0 bases, with 11 bases separating them. The CDR3 covers 15 residues. Measured with immunoSEQ multiplex PCR; TCRdb has only the in-frame clones, and not every one. The sample shows 440,000 or so clones, roughly nine tenths of them seen only once. The chain combines TRBV2 with TRBJ2-2, with D hard to call. Sequences were derived from peripheral blood, sampled in a trial of Ad26.COV2.S vaccine versus placebo. This clonotype originated in a person between 18 and 65 years old who received the Ad26.COV2.S COVID-19 vaccine or a placebo. CDR3 in DNA: TGTGCCAGCAGGTTAACGCTCGCGAACACCGGGGAGCTGTTTTTT. Its protein is CASRLTLANTGELFF.